This T cell receptor beta chain was found in a study of neurological immune-mediated disorders. General observations from the study: HTLV-1-associated myelopathy had the most TCR clonal expansion, while multiple sclerosis had the least, a level that fell below healthy controls.

The CDR3 has 18 amino acids. V was shortened by 5 bases and J by 0 bases, with 20 bases between the two germline ends. With 10-nucleotide random UMIs, 5'RACE was used to make the cDNA. In TCRdb, the 5' RACE reads were re-called with MiXCR into one record per CDR3 protein. The sample has over 11,000 distinct CDR3 sequences; 8.5% to 12% are singletons. Unsorted libraries used 2 million PBMCs kept at -80 degrees C. This clonotype was counted ten times or more. The target antigen is unknown. V gene TRBV12-3 or TRBV12-4 combines with J gene TRBJ1-5, with D hard to call. The receptor comes from a middle-aged woman in good health. Material: PBMCs. This CDR3 reads CASSREPGLGSSNQPQHF. CDR3 sequence (DNA): TGTGCCAGCAGTCGAGAACCCGGCTTGGGCTCTAGCAATCAGCCCCAGCATTTT.